The source of this TCR beta chain is a study of beta chain features in type 1 diabetes. Study findings and constraints: A definitive answer on HLA type influencing TCRB rearrangement was not reached here. Patients' naive, central memory and regulatory TCRB repertoires appeared more alike than those of healthy donors. There were fewer insertions and more deletions at the VDJ junctions of type 1 diabetes patients. Type 1 diabetes patients showed a moderate but significant shortening of TCRB CDR3s in all four CD4+ subsets.

This CDR3 has 17 residues. Germline V CDR1 and CDR2: LNHNV, YYDKDF (reference sequence). V lost 3 bases and J 3 bases, leaving 21 bases between the germline ends. This clone was seen a single time. Its antigen remains unidentified. As every portion of the isolated RNA was reverse transcribed, the sequencing read expressed TCRB transcripts. The assay was immunoSEQ multiplex PCR, and TCRdb's table has in-frame clones only and misses some. Among some 220,000 clones listed, 11% were seen once. The sequence was collected from a man younger than 35 in good health. The sequencing input was central memory CD4+ T cells from blood. The rearrangement joins TRBV15 to TRBJ2-7; either TRBD1 or TRBD2 may supply D (6 bases each). The CDR3 loop is CATSSERVTGQRYEQYF. The CDR3 coding sequence is TGTGCCACCAGCAGCGAGCGGGTGACCGGACAGCGCTACGAGCAGTACTTC.